The rows below give T cell receptor beta chains drawn from one sample of a study of beta chain features in type 1 diabetes. Method: immunoSEQ multiplex PCR; TCRdb's copy keeps in-frame clones and lacks some. Here the sample spans some 360,000 clones, less than 20% being singletons. The sequencing input was naive CD4+ T cells from blood. The receptors were gathered from a woman between 18 and 30 years old in good health. Both conserved end residues are part of each CDR3. The D gene is left open where the match is weak. Size is omitted from some rows. Given values are once, few, many or a class for expanded clones.

size | J | D | V | DNA | CDR3
few | TRBJ1-5 | . | TRBV6-6 | TGTGCCAGCAGCCCCGACTTGGTTCAGCCCCAGCATTTT | CASSPDLVQPQHF
. | TRBJ2-4 | . | TRBV7-3 | TGTGCCAGCAGCTTTGAACCGCCCACCCGGAACATTCAGTACTTC | CASSFEPPTRNIQYF
few | TRBJ2-3 | . | TRBV9 | TGTGCCAGCAGCGTAGAGGGGGGGCCCGTTGATACGCAGTATTTT | CASSVEGGPVDTQYF
few | TRBJ2-7 | . | TRBV9 | TGTGCCAGCAGCGGAGGATCGTACGAGCAGTACTTC | CASSGGSYEQYF
few | TRBJ1-2 | . | TRBV15 | TGTGCCACCAGCATCCTAGACCGGCTCGGATATGGCTACACCTTC | CATSILDRLGYGYTF
few | TRBJ1-2 | . | TRBV30 | TGTGCCTGGAGTGTATTAGGCAGGGTTCGTGGCTACACCTTC | CAWSVLGRVRGYTF
few | TRBJ2-7 | . | TRBV7-6 | TGTGCCAGCAGCTTAGTGGGGCTAGACTCCTACGAGCAGTACTTC | CASSLVGLDSYEQYF
. | TRBJ2-7 | TRBD1 | TRBV18 | TGTGCCAGCTCACCTGGGACAGAAGCCTACGAGCAGTACTTC | CASSPGTEAYEQYF
few | TRBJ1-2 | . | TRBV30 | TGTGCCTCCGGGTCTAACTATGGCTACACCTTC | CASGSNYGYTF
few | TRBJ2-3 | . | TRBV7-2 | TGTGCCAGCAGCGCTCGCCTAGCCACAGATACGCAGTATTTT | CASSARLATDTQYF
few | TRBJ1-4 | . | TRBV7-9 | TGTGCCAGCAGCTCCACGAGGGGGACTAATGAAAAACTGTTTTTT | CASSSTRGTNEKLFF
few | TRBJ2-3 | TRBD1 | TRBV30 | TGTGCCTGGAGAAGGGCCGGGACAGGGGCTAGAAATACGCAGTATTTT | CAWRRAGTGARNTQYF
. | TRBJ2-5 | . | TRBV9 | TGTGCCAGCAGCCCTAGCGCCCGCAGAGAGACCCAGTACTTC | CASSPSARRETQYF
. | TRBJ2-5 | . | TRBV4-3 | TGCGCCAGCAGCCAAGATGTCAGGAGGGAGACCCAGTACTTC | CASSQDVRRETQYF
few | TRBJ2-3 | . | TRBV14 | TGTGCCAGCAGCCAAGATCCTCGCGGACAACGTGATACGCAGTATTTT | CASSQDPRGQRDTQYF
few | TRBJ2-7 | . | TRBV4-1 | TGCGCCAGCAGCCCATCCCCTCGCGCGGCCTACGAGCAGTACTTC | CASSPSPRAAYEQYF
. | TRBJ1-1 | TRBD1 | TRBV5-4 | TGTGCCAGCAGATCCGACAGGGATGTGACTGAAGCTTTCTTT | CASRSDRDVTEAFF
few | TRBJ2-2 | . | TRBV9 | TGTGCCAGCAGCGTATCCCCAAACACCGGGGAGCTGTTTTTT | CASSVSPNTGELFF
. | TRBJ1-2 | . | TRBV11-2 | TGTGCCAGCAGCTATACAGCCTACTATGGCTACACCTTC | CASSYTAYYGYTF
once | TRBJ2-3 | TRBD1 | TRBV5-1 | TGCGCCAGCAGCGGCATGACAGGGGGCGCAGATACGCAGTATTTT | CASSGMTGGADTQYF
. | TRBJ2-5 | . | TRBV6-5 | TGTGCCAGCAGTCCCTTTGGTACCGGGCAAGAGACCCAGTACTTC | CASSPFGTGQETQYF
. | TRBJ2-5 | . | TRBV5-6 | TGTGCCAGCAGCTCCGTTACCGGGGCCAAGGGGGACCAGTACTTC | CASSSVTGAKGDQYF
. | TRBJ2-5 | . | TRBV12-5 | TGTGCTAGTGGTTTGGTAGTGACAGGTGAGCCGGAGACCCAGTACTTC | CASGLVVTGEPETQYF
. | TRBJ1-1 | TRBD1 | TRBV6-6 | TGTGCCAGCACCCCGGGACAGACGAACACTGAAGCTTTCTTT | CASTPGQTNTEAFF
. | TRBJ2-5 | TRBD1 | TRBV7-6 | TGTGCCAGCAGCTTACAACCGACAGGGGGCCAAGAGACCCAGTACTTC | CASSLQPTGGQETQYF
. | TRBJ2-1 | . | TRBV20-1 | TGCAGTGCTGACGACTTAATTGAGCAGTTCTTC | CSADDLIEQFF
few | TRBJ2-7 | TRBD1 | TRBV9 | TGTGCCAGCAGCCGGGACAGGGTGGGCTACGAGCAGTACTTC | CASSRDRVGYEQYF
. | TRBJ1-2 | . | TRBV30 | TGTGCCTGGAGTGAGTTCAGGGGCGGTGGCTACACCTTC | CAWSEFRGGGYTF
. | TRBJ2-3 | . | TRBV7-3 | TGTGCCAGCAGCTTAGACTCCACAGATACGCAGTATTTT | CASSLDSTDTQYF
few | TRBJ2-7 | TRBD1 | TRBV18 | TGTGCCAGCTCACCAAGCGGACAGGGAGCCTACGAGCAGTACTTC | CASSPSGQGAYEQYF
. | TRBJ2-7 | TRBD1 | TRBV4-3 | TGCGCCAGCAGCCATGGGGCTATGACAGGGGACTACGAGCAGTACTTC | CASSHGAMTGDYEQYF
few | TRBJ2-5 | . | TRBV9 | TGTGCCAGCAGCGTAGACGGAGAGACCCAGTACTTC | CASSVDGETQYF
few | TRBJ2-5 | . | TRBV9 | TGTGCCAGCAGCGTAGGAGACAGGCCAGAGACCCAGTACTTC | CASSVGDRPETQYF
. | TRBJ1-2 | TRBD1 | TRBV4-3 | TGCGCCAGCAGCCGTCCGGGACAGGGAATCAATGGCTACACCTTC | CASSRPGQGINGYTF
. | TRBJ1-1 | TRBD1 | TRBV7-2 | TGTGCCAGCAGCTTCCCAGGGGGCGGACTGAACACTGAAGCTTTCTTT | CASSFPGGGLNTEAFF
few | TRBJ2-1 | . | TRBV9 | TGTGCCAGCAGCGTAGCTCCAGGGGGGTGGGCGGACAATGAGCAGTTCTTC | CASSVAPGGWADNEQFF
. | TRBJ1-1 | . | TRBV5-1 | TGCGCCAGCGCCCTAGATCTCAACACTGAAGCTTTCTTT | CASALDLNTEAFF
. | TRBJ2-7 | . | TRBV5-1 | TGCGCCAGCAGCTTGGATTTGGCGGGTGAGCAGTACTTC | CASSLDLAGEQYF
. | TRBJ2-7 | TRBD1 | TRBV5-1 | TGCGCCAGCAGCTCCCGACAGGGGCCCTCCTACGAGCAGTACTTC | CASSSRQGPSYEQYF
few | TRBJ1-1 | . | TRBV10-3 | TGTGCCATCAGTTCCTCAGGGACTACCACTGAAGCTTTCTTT | CAISSSGTTTEAFF
. | TRBJ2-5 | . | TRBV9 | TGTGCCAGCAGCGTTTCCGGGCAAGAGACCCAGTACTTC | CASSVSGQETQYF
. | TRBJ2-1 | . | TRBV7-9 | TGTGCCAGCATGAAGGGCGGGTTCAATTACAATGAGCAGTTCTTC | CASMKGGFNYNEQFF
. | TRBJ2-7 | . | TRBV9 | TGTGCCAGCAGCGTAGACTTCGGGGACGAGCAGTACTTC | CASSVDFGDEQYF
. | TRBJ2-5 | TRBD2 | TRBV6-5 | TGTGCCAGCAACAAGGGACTAGCGGGAGGAGAGACCCAGTACTTC | CASNKGLAGGETQYF
. | TRBJ1-5 | . | TRBV5-1 | TGCGCCAGCAGCTTGGGTGTCGGCAATCAGCCCCAGCATTTT | CASSLGVGNQPQHF
few | TRBJ2-7 | . | TRBV10-3 | TGTGCCATCACCTACGGGCAAGGGGACTACGAGCAGTACTTC | CAITYGQGDYEQYF
. | TRBJ2-1 | . | TRBV9 | TGTGCCAGCAGCGTAGATCCGGGTACAACTACGAATGAGCAGTTCTTC | CASSVDPGTTTNEQFF
. | TRBJ2-5 | . | TRBV11-2 | TGTGCCAGCAGCTTAATCGGAGTAGCGGAGACCCAGTACTTC | CASSLIGVAETQYF
few | TRBJ1-2 | . | TRBV2 | TGTGCCAGCCGACCGGGGTCCTATGGCTACACCTTC | CASRPGSYGYTF
few | TRBJ2-3 | TRBD2 | TRBV27 | TGTGCCAGCAGAGGGGCGGGAGCCGGCACAGATACGCAGTATTTT | CASRGAGAGTDTQYF
few | TRBJ2-3 | . | TRBV6-5 | TGTGCCAGCAGGCTCGGACTGCGCACAGATACGCAGTATTTT | CASRLGLRTDTQYF
. | TRBJ2-5 | TRBD2 | TRBV30 | TGTGCCTGGAATCCCGGACTAGCGGCACAAGAGACCCAGTACTTC | CAWNPGLAAQETQYF
few | TRBJ1-5 | TRBD1 | TRBV18 | TGTGCCAGCTCATTTGGACAGGGCCCGAATCAGCCCCAGCATTTT | CASSFGQGPNQPQHF
few | TRBJ1-2 | TRBD1 | TRBV30 | TGTGCCCTCGGGACAGTTAAAGACTATGGCTACACCTTC | CALGTVKDYGYTF